The 9 T cell receptor beta chains listed next were all sequenced from one sample in a study of blood T cell repertoires in COVID-19. Sequencing was performed with immunoSEQ multiplex PCR; in TCRdb, only in-frame clones are kept and a portion is missing. In the table there are about 190,000 clones, nearly 90% of which are singletons. Sequencing used peripheral blood. Every receptor here comes from a woman aged 40 to 50 who had recovered from COVID-19.

The rearrangement uses TRBV24-1 and TRBJ2-5; TRBD2 aligns across 7 bases. The CDR3 length is 15 residues. V lost 3 bases, J lost 2 bases, and 5 bases stayed unmatched. CDR1 and CDR2 (germline): KGHDR, SFDVKD. In nucleotides, the CDR3 is TGTGCCACCAGTGATGGACCAGCGGGGCAAGAGACCCAGTACTTC. Its translation is CATSDGPAGQETQYF.

V gene TRBV29-1 combines with J gene TRBJ2-7, with 12 bases that match TRBD1. After removal of 1 base from V and 7 bases from J, the junction contained 5 bases not matched to a gene. Germline lookup yields CDR1 SQVTM and CDR2 ANQGSEA. This CDR3 contains 14 residues. In DNA, the CDR3 is TGCAGCGTTGAAGTGGGACAGGGGGCCGGGGAGCAGTACTTC. It specifies CSVEVGQGAGEQYF.

The gene calls are TRBV6-5 and TRBJ1-3; TRBD1 might be the D (6 bases). Trimming took off 0 bases at V and 0 bases at J, with 6 bases between the two ends. Germline V gene lookup returns CDR1 MNHEY and CDR2 SVGAGI. The CDR3 runs 15 residues. The CDR3 loop is CASSYSTGSGNTIYF. The CDR3 DNA follows: TGTGCCAGCAGTTACTCGACAGGCTCTGGAAACACCATATATTTT.

This chain uses TRBV5-1 with TRBJ2-1, with 9 nucleotides matching TRBD2. The CDR3 is 16 amino acids. V shed 1 base, J shed 6 bases, and the junction held 8 bases outside the gene matches. Germline-derived CDR1 and CDR2 are SGHRS and YFSETQ. CDR3 sequence reads: CASSLRPAGGGNEQFF. The CDR3 region has the DNA TGCGCCAGCAGCTTGAGGCCGGCGGGAGGGGGCAATGAGCAGTTCTTC.

V usage is TRBV28 and J usage is TRBJ2-3; D might be TRBD1 (5 bases). V dropped 6 bases and J dropped 1 base, with 14 bases sitting between them. The germline CDR1 and CDR2 sequences are MDHEN and SYDVKM. The CDR3 is made up of 15 amino acids. The CDR3, as DNA: TGTGCCAGCAGCCTTGGAAAACAGGGCACAGATACGCAGTATTTT. It specifies CASSLGKQGTDTQYF.

V is TRBV6-5 and J is TRBJ2-3; the D gene is possibly TRBD2 (5 bases). There are 16 residues in the CDR3. V shed 2 bases and J shed 3 bases, with 15 bases lying between them. Germline V CDR1 and CDR2: MNHEY, SVGAGI. The CDR3 nucleotides are TGTGCCAGCAGTTACCTCGGACTCGGAGATACAGATACGCAGTATTTT. Its translation: CASSYLGLGDTDTQYF.

J is TRBJ1-2 and V is TRBV6-5; 7 bases agree with TRBD1. The CDR3 covers 13 residues. Germline CDR1 is MNHEY and CDR2 is SVGAGI. After removal of 6 bases from V and 4 bases from J, the junction contained 5 bases not matched to a gene. CDR3 nucleotide sequence: TGTGCCAGCAGCACCGGGACAGTCTATGGCTACACCTTC. It codes for CASSTGTVYGYTF.

This clone was detected once. The chain links TRBV6-1 to TRBJ2-7; TRBD2 matches at 9 bases. This CDR3 contains 15 residues. The V gene end was trimmed by 2 bases and the J gene end by 5 bases; junction bases not matched to a gene: 7. Per germline, CDR1 MNHNS and CDR2 SASEGT. CDR3 in amino acids: CASSEWREGRNEQYF. The CDR3 coding sequence is TGTGCCAGCAGTGAATGGCGGGAGGGCCGCAACGAGCAGTACTTC.

This chain links TRBV15 with TRBJ2-1; 8 bases are shared with TRBD2. This CDR3 spans 19 amino acids. Germline lookup yields CDR1 LNHNV and CDR2 YYDKDF (reference sequence). Trimming took 0 bases from V and 0 from J; bases not matched to a gene: 10. CDR3 bases: TGTGCCACCAGCAGAGATCTACTAGCGGCCGAAAGCTCCTACAATGAGCAGTTCTTC. Its protein is CATSRDLLAAESSYNEQFF.